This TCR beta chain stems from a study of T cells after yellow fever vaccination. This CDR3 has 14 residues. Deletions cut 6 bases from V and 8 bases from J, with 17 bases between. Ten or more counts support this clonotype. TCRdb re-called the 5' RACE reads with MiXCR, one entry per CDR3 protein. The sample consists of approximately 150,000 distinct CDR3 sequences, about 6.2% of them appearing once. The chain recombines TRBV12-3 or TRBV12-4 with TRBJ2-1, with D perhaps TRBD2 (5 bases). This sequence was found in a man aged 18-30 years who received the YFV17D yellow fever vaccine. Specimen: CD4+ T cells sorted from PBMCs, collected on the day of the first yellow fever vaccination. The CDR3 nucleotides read TGTGCCAGCAGACTTATGTTTAGGCGGGATGAGCAGTTCTTC. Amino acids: CASRLMFRRDEQFF.